One T cell receptor (beta chain) is described in this entry. Germline V gives CDR1 SGHVS, CDR2 FQNEAQ. The CDR3 is made up of 15 amino acids. Trimming removed 3 bases at V and 2 bases at J, with 10 bases between. Source study methods: The assay estimated nucleated cells by amplifying reference gene primers. The table came from immunoSEQ multiplex PCR; TCRdb's copy has only in-frame clones and leaves some out. The DNA was the basis for D and trimming; V, J and clone size are from that table. Among around 100,000 clones, over 70% were seen once, and the ten largest hold 0.83%. These data belong to a study of blood T cell repertoires in COVID-19. Study summary: T cells, B-cell-depleted T cells, or PBMCs supplied cDNA or gDNA.

The chain links TRBV7-8 to TRBJ2-2; D possibly corresponds to TRBD2 (5 bases). This TCR was sampled from a woman in her 70s with acute or convalescent COVID-19. The sequencing sample was made of peripheral blood. This CDR3 is CASSLWTGNTGELFF. CDR3 bases: TGTGCCAGCAGCTTGTGGACGGGAAACACCGGGGAGCTGTTTTTT.